The next 24 T cell receptor beta chains were all read from a single sample in a study of control samples from healthy donors and cancer patients. Sequenced by immunoSEQ multiplex PCR; TCRdb stores in-frame clones only, minus some. The sample has roughly 370,000 clones; roughly 90% are singletons. The sample consisted of PBMCs. The receptors derive from a man aged 40-55 years with head and neck cancer.

The rearrangement links TRBV5-1 to TRBJ1-2; 7 nucleotides line up with TRBD1. CDR1 and CDR2 (germline): SGHRS, YFSETQ. CDR3 length: 13 amino acids. J was trimmed by 7 bases and V by 2 bases; bases with no gene match: 5. The CDR3 nucleotides read TGCGCCAGCAGCTTAACAGGGGCGGGTGGCTACACCTTC. This sequence encodes CASSLTGAGGYTF.

The rearrangement links TRBV3-1 (or the pseudogene TRBV3-2) to TRBJ1-3; D remains unclear. The CDR3 extends over 15 amino acids. The V end lost 3 bases, the J end lost 4 bases, and 13 bases lay between the germline ends. Germline V gene data show CDR1 as LGHDT and CDR2 as YNNKEL (reference sequence). This CDR3 is CASSQFRGSGNTIYF. CDR3 coding DNA: TGTGCCAGCAGCCAGTTTCGGGGATCGGGAAACACCATATATTTT.

The chain couples TRBV9 to TRBJ2-3, with TRBD2 as a possible D gene (6 bases). This CDR3 spans 16 amino acids. Trimming pared 0 bases from V and 0 bases from J, leaving 11 bases between. The germline V gene has CDR1 SGDLS and CDR2 YYNGEE. CDR3 in DNA: TGTGCCAGCAGCGTAGATTCGGGGACTAGCACAGATACGCAGTATTTT. Amino acids: CASSVDSGTSTDTQYF.

The chain links TRBV5-1 to TRBJ2-3; 8 nucleotides line up with TRBD1. Unmatched junction bases numbered 8, after V lost 4 bases and J lost 4 bases. This CDR3 region has 15 residues. The germline CDR1 and CDR2 sequences are SGHRS and YFSETQ. CDR3 amino acids: CASSPKDRASDTQYF. The DNA for the CDR3 is TGCGCCAGCAGCCCAAAGGACAGGGCGTCAGATACGCAGTATTTT.

The chain has TRBV15 and TRBJ1-1; tentative D call: TRBD1 (5 bases). The germline CDR1 and CDR2 sequences are LNHNV and YYDKDF (reference sequence). The CDR3 covers 12 residues. Trimming shortened V by 7 bases and J by 8 bases, and 14 bases separated the two germline ends. The CDR3 sequence: CATTKTQGEAFF. The CDR3 bases are TGTGCCACCACCAAGACCCAGGGAGAAGCTTTCTTT.

This clone was counted between two and nine times. This chain uses TRBV6-5 with TRBJ1-6; perhaps TRBD1 as D (5 bases). Germline assignment: CDR1 MNHEY and CDR2 SVGAGI. The CDR3 extends over 14 amino acids. V lost 8 bases and J lost 9, with 17 bases in between. CDR3 coding DNA: TGTGCCAGCCGCCCGTTCGAGGGGATTTCACCCCTCCACTTT. This encodes CASRPFEGISPLHF.

This chain joins TRBV19 and TRBJ2-1, with 9 bases matching TRBD2. V gave up 4 bases and J gave up 0 bases; unmatched junction bases: 4. The germline CDR1 and CDR2 sequences are LNHDA and SQIVND (reference sequence). There are 16 residues in the CDR3. CDR3 amino acids: CASSSTSGYSYNEQFF. The CDR3 bases are TGTGCCAGTAGTAGTACTAGCGGGTACTCCTACAATGAGCAGTTCTTC.

The chain couples TRBV6-6 to TRBJ2-7; D is uncertain. Germline CDR1 is MNHNY and CDR2 is SVGAGI (reference sequence). V was trimmed by 0 bases and J by 6 bases, leaving 9 bases between them. The CDR3 contains 13 residues. In DNA form, the CDR3 reads TGTGCCAGCAGTTACTCGTCCCCTTTCGAGCAGTACTTC. It translates to CASSYSSPFEQYF.

The chain has TRBV6-5 and TRBJ1-5; 11 positions agree with TRBD1. V gave up 6 bases and J gave up 10 bases; unmatched junction bases: 8. Looked up from germline, CDR1 is MNHEY and CDR2 is SVGAGI. The CDR3 covers 14 residues. The CDR3 sequence: CASSGTGGGIPQHF. The CDR3 coding sequence is TGTGCCAGCAGCGGGACAGGGGGGGGAATTCCCCAGCATTTT.

The chain recombines TRBV5-4 with TRBJ2-3; 14 positions match TRBD2. This CDR3 contains 16 residues. Germline trimming cut 0 bases from V and 6 bases from J; bases unmatched to any gene: 3. Germline lookup yields CDR1 SGHNT and CDR2 YYREEE (reference sequence). This CDR3 reads CASSLAGTSGSDTQYF. In DNA form, the CDR3 reads TGTGCCAGCAGCTTGGCAGGGACTAGCGGGAGTGATACGCAGTATTTT.

The chain joins TRBV7-8 to TRBJ1-2; D is perhaps TRBD1 (6 bases). Trimming removed 5 bases at V and 4 bases at J, with 14 bases between. The germline CDR1 and CDR2 sequences are SGHVS and FQNEAQ. There are 14 residues in the CDR3. The CDR3 is CASSLRDTIYGYTF. CDR3 DNA sequence: TGTGCCAGCAGCCTCCGGGACACCATCTATGGCTACACCTTC.

The V and J genes are TRBV7-2 and TRBJ2-7; TRBD1 matches 9 bases. Looked up from germline, CDR1 is SGHTA and CDR2 is FQGNSA. The CDR3 totals 15 residues. V lost 4 bases and J lost 3; bases outside the gene matches: 7. This CDR3 is CASSYRDRASYEQYF. The CDR3 DNA reads TGTGCCAGCAGCTACCGGGACAGGGCCAGCTACGAGCAGTACTTC.

V and J are TRBV4-3 and TRBJ2-1; 8 nucleotides agree with TRBD1. The CDR3 spans 15 residues. Germline CDR1 LGHNA, CDR2 YSLEER. J lost 2 bases, V lost 4 bases, and 4 bases had no gene match. The CDR3 sequence: CASSPQGATYNEQFF. Written as DNA, the CDR3 is TGCGCCAGCAGCCCGCAGGGGGCCACCTACAATGAGCAGTTCTTC.

This chain connects TRBV6-5 to TRBJ2-4; D is possibly TRBD1 (5 bases). The V and J ends lost 2 bases and 0 bases respectively, with 11 bases between them. Germline V CDR1 and CDR2: MNHEY, SVGAGI. The CDR3 extends over 16 amino acids. CDR3 nucleotides: TGTGCCAGCAGTTACAAGACAGATTTAGCCAAAAACATTCAGTACTTC. Its translation: CASSYKTDLAKNIQYF.

The CDR3 DNA reads as TGTGCCAGCAGTGAGATGACTGAAGCTTTCTTT. It is translated as CASSEMTEAFF. The chain joins TRBV2 to TRBJ1-1; D is uncertain. Deletions cut 3 bases from V and 5 bases from J, with 4 bases between. The CDR3 has 11 amino acids. Germline V gene sequence: CDR1 SNHLY, CDR2 FYNNEI.

The rearrangement uses TRBV4-3 and TRBJ2-7; 11 nucleotides align to TRBD2. Trimming cost V 1 base and J 3 bases; bases outside gene matches: 2. The CDR3 has 15 amino acids. Germline V CDR1 and CDR2: LGHNA, YSLEER. The CDR3 nucleotides read TGCGCCAGCAGCCAAGCCGGGACTAGCGGCTACGAGCAGTACTTC. It yields the protein CASSQAGTSGYEQYF.

The chain joins TRBV27 to TRBJ2-3; a possible D gene is TRBD2 (5 bases). V was cut by 2 bases and J by 2 bases, with 8 bases left in between. The CDR3 sequence is 14 residues long. Germline loops: CDR1 MNHEY, CDR2 SMNVEV (reference sequence). CDR3 amino acids: CASSLGGYTDTQYF. In DNA form, the CDR3 reads TGTGCCAGCAGTTTAGGCGGGTACACAGATACGCAGTATTTT.

The V gene is TRBV27, the J gene TRBJ2-2; D is undetermined. V was clipped by 8 bases and J by 4 bases, with 5 bases between them. This CDR3 contains 11 residues. The V gene's germline CDR1 is MNHEY and CDR2 SMNVEV (reference sequence). The chain's CDR3 is CASLGTGELFF. The CDR3 DNA follows: TGTGCCAGCCTTGGCACCGGGGAGCTGTTTTTT.

The chain couples TRBV4-2 to TRBJ2-7; 8 bases are shared with TRBD2. This CDR3 comprises 15 residues. Germline CDR1 is LGHNA and CDR2 is YNFKEQ. The J segment lost 4 bases and the V segment lost 2 bases, leaving 7 bases of the junction unmatched. In DNA form, the CDR3 reads TGTGCCAGCAGCCAACCAACGGGGGGGGCGTACGAGCAGTACTTC. Its protein product is CASSQPTGGAYEQYF.

This clone appeared once. The chain links TRBV21-1 to TRBJ2-3; the D segment call TRBD2 is taken from the table without a DNA check. TRBV21-1 represents a pseudogene. This CDR3 has 19 residues. CDR3 bases: TGTGCCAGCAGCAAAGGCCGGGTTTGGACGGGGGGAAAGGGGGATACGCAGTATTTT. This sequence encodes CASSKGRVWTGGKGDTQYF.

V and J are TRBV4-2 and TRBJ2-1; TRBD2 matches at 14 bases. V lost 5 bases to trimming and J lost 9 bases; unmatched junction nucleotides: 12. The CDR3 covers 17 residues. Germline V CDR1 and CDR2: LGHNA, YNFKEQ. The CDR3 coding sequence is TGTGCCAGCAGCTCCGGACTAGCGGGGGGCCGCTCTGTTGAGCAGTTCTTC. It yields the protein CASSSGLAGGRSVEQFF.

This chain uses TRBV29-1 with TRBJ2-4; maybe TRBD1 (5 bases). The germline gives CDR1 SQVTM, CDR2 ANQGSEA. Trimming shortened V by 4 bases and J by 8 bases, and 12 bases separated the two germline ends. CDR3 length: 12 residues. The CDR3 bases are TGCAGCGTTGGCCAGGGAACCGACATTCAGTACTTC. Translated, it gives CSVGQGTDIQYF.

This sequence joins TRBV7-9 and TRBJ2-1; 10 positions match TRBD2. CDR1 SEHNR and CDR2 FQNEAQ come from the germline V gene (reference sequence). The junction had 14 bases not matched to a gene; V was cut back by 5 bases and J by 7 bases. This CDR3 has 17 amino acids. CDR3 DNA sequence: TGTGCCAGCAGCATTCCCTCGGGACTAGCGACCAAGAATGAGCAGTTCTTC. Translating gives CASSIPSGLATKNEQFF.

This chain joins TRBV9 and TRBJ1-1; tentatively, D is TRBD1 (6 bases). The CDR3 covers 14 residues. Trimming left V 3 bases short and J 10 bases short, with 19 bases between. Germline assignment: CDR1 SGDLS and CDR2 YYNGEE. The CDR3 DNA follows: TGTGCCAGCAGCGAGGGGGACGAGGGGATCCGAGCTTTCTTT. Translated, it gives CASSEGDEGIRAFF.